This TCR beta chain was sequenced for a study of radiotherapy plus CTLA-4 blockade in lung cancer. Study as a whole: Around 18% of enrolled patients responded objectively, and 25% to 40% had disease control. Whole-study findings and limits: Reports state that early shifts in blood T cell clones, with interferon-beta, best predicted response. In blood, after radiotherapy plus ipilimumab, tumor-derived TCR clones expanded.

In its sample, this clone was seen a few times. Its antigen is unknown. Other DNA sequences in this specimen translate into the identical CDR3. There are 13 residues in the CDR3. V lost 3 bases and J 1 base, leaving 7 bases between the germline ends. CDR1 and CDR2 (germline): KGHSH, LQKENI. Assay used: immunoSEQ multiplex PCR; TCRdb lists only in-frame clones, some missing. The table has about 76,000 clones, 70% to 85% seen once. In chemo-refractory metastatic non-small-cell lung cancer, patients got ipilimumab CTLA-4 blockade together with focal radiation. The receptor was isolated from a human donor with non-small cell lung cancer who had stable disease on radiotherapy plus ipilimumab. This material consisted of peripheral blood, taken from a patient treated with radiotherapy plus ipilimumab. V usage is TRBV18 and J usage is TRBJ2-7, with a weak D call TRBD2 (6 bases). DNA of the CDR3: TGTGCCAGCTCACCTCGGGGGTCCTACGAGCAGTACTTC. Translating gives CASSPRGSYEQYF.